The 26 T cell receptor beta chains below come from one sample, sequenced in a study of radiation and T cells in renal cell carcinoma. The protocol was immunoSEQ multiplex PCR, while the TCRdb copy is restricted to in-frame clones and leaves out a portion. The sample gives tens of thousands of clones, around 81% of which show up once; under 7% is in the top ten. Described time point: blood 2 weeks post-SBRT. Treatment meaning: 15 Gy SBRT to primary tumor, nephrectomy 4 weeks later. This specimen was blood, taken from a patient whose treatment included radiotherapy and nephrectomy. The source of these receptors is a man in his 60s with renal cell carcinoma.

This clone was observed a single time. J is TRBJ2-1 and V is TRBV6-1, with TRBD1 matching over 8 bases. The trim removed 3 bases at V and 4 bases at J, leaving 8 bases unmatched. CDR1 is MNHNS, CDR2 SASEGT, per germline. The CDR3 consists of 16 residues. The CDR3 nucleotides are TGTGCCAGCAGTGAGGAAGACAGGGGATGGTACAATGAGCAGTTCTTC. Translated: CASSEEDRGWYNEQFF.

The chain joins TRBV6-6 to TRBJ1-1; D is uncertain. This CDR3 has 13 amino acids. Trimming took off 7 bases at V and 5 bases at J, with 14 bases between the two ends. CDR1 is MNHNY, CDR2 SVGAGI, per germline (reference sequence). CDR3 sequence (DNA): TGTGCCAGCACTTGGGCAGGAGGGACTGAAGCTTTCTTT. Residues: CASTWAGGTEAFF.

Here the CDR3 DNA reads TGTGCCAGCAGCTCCGGACTAGCGGGGGGTGTAAACATTCAGTACTTC. Translation: CASSSGLAGGVNIQYF. This chain links TRBV13 with TRBJ2-4, with TRBD2 matching over 14 bases. Trimming cost V 4 bases and J 6 bases; bases outside gene matches: 5. This CDR3 region has 16 residues. CDR1 is PRHDT, CDR2 FYEKMQ, per germline (reference sequence).

The chain links TRBV18 to TRBJ2-2; the D is unclear. V shed 2 bases and J shed 3 bases, with 1 base lying between them. The CDR3 sequence is 12 residues long. Per the germline V gene, CDR1 is KGHSH and CDR2 is LQKENI. DNA for the CDR3: TGTGCCAGCTCACCAGACACCGGGGAGCTGTTTTTT. This encodes CASSPDTGELFF.

The chain has TRBV19 and TRBJ1-4; unclear D gene. Per germline, CDR1 LNHDA and CDR2 SQIVND (reference sequence). V was shortened by 1 base and J by 8 bases, with 8 bases between the two germline ends. This CDR3 has 13 amino acids. The CDR3: CASSIAEAEKLFF. CDR3 sequence (DNA): TGTGCCAGTAGTATAGCAGAGGCCGAAAAACTGTTTTTT.

The chain combines TRBV6-1 with TRBJ1-2; 9 nucleotides agree with TRBD1. V dropped 8 bases and J dropped 1; count of bases not matched to a gene: 17. The length of the CDR3 is 18 residues. The germline V gene has CDR1 MNHNS and CDR2 SASEGT. Here the CDR3 reads CASGASAGQGNSNYGYTF. CDR3 nucleotide sequence: TGTGCCAGCGGTGCAAGCGCGGGACAGGGAAATAGTAACTATGGCTACACCTTC.

J is TRBJ1-1 and V is TRBV11-3; no firm D call. V was trimmed by 4 bases and J by 4 bases, leaving 25 bases between them. This CDR3 is 18 amino acids long. Germline values: CDR1 SGHNT, CDR2 YENEEA. The CDR3 region has the DNA TGTGCCAGCAGCTCCCAAAAAGAGACGGTTGCAGCAGGCACTGAAGCTTTCTTT. Translating gives CASSSQKETVAAGTEAFF.

V is TRBV9 and J is TRBJ1-5; D unresolved. This CDR3 comprises 18 residues. Germline-derived CDR1 and CDR2 are SGDLS and YYNGEE. Trimming removed 0 bases at V and 6 bases at J, with 22 bases between. As DNA, the CDR3 is TGTGCCAGCAGCGTAGAGGGCTCGGAGAGACACCAACGTCAGCCCCAGCATTTT. This translates into CASSVEGSERHQRQPQHF.

This chain uses TRBV19 with TRBJ2-4, with 8 bases lining up with TRBD1. The trim removed 2 bases at V and 8 bases at J, leaving 2 bases unmatched. This CDR3 is 13 amino acids long. Germline V gene sequence: CDR1 LNHDA, CDR2 SQIVND (reference sequence). Written as DNA, the CDR3 is TGTGCCAGTAGTATACAGGGGGCGGACATTCAGTACTTC. This encodes CASSIQGADIQYF.

This chain links TRBV10-3 with TRBJ2-7, with D perhaps matching TRBD1 (5 bases). Trimming took 0 bases from V and 0 from J, leaving 9 bases between them. The germline V gene has CDR1 ENHRY and CDR2 SYGVKD. There are 15 residues in the CDR3. The CDR3 DNA reads as TGTGCCATCAGTGAGTCGCAGGGCAGCTCCTACGAGCAGTACTTC. Translation gives CAISESQGSSYEQYF.

The V and J genes are TRBV6-1 and TRBJ2-7; D remains ambiguous. Deletions cut 0 bases from V and 4 bases from J, with 7 bases between. Looked up from germline, CDR1 is MNHNS and CDR2 is SASEGT. CDR3 length: 13 amino acids. The CDR3 sequence: CASSEATEYEQYV. CDR3 bases: TGTGCCAGCAGTGAAGCGACGGAGTACGAGCAGTACGTC.

This clone was detected only a few times. The chain links TRBV7-9 to TRBJ1-4, with 8 bases matching TRBD1. The CDR3 totals 15 residues. Germline-derived CDR1 and CDR2 are SEHNR and FQNEAQ (reference sequence). The V segment lost 2 bases and the J segment 4 bases; nucleotides outside the gene matches: 3. CDR3 in DNA: TGTGCCAGCAGCTTATTAGGACAGGGTAATGAAAAACTGTTTTTT. As protein: CASSLLGQGNEKLFF.

This clone was detected a few times. The chain carries TRBV25-1 and TRBJ1-4, with a possible D match to TRBD1 (5 bases). This CDR3 has 17 residues. Trimming removed 3 bases at V and 2 bases at J, with 16 bases between. Per germline, CDR1 MGHDK and CDR2 SYGVNS. CDR3 DNA sequence: TGTGCCAGCAGTGAGAGAGCTCCGGGACCGACTAATGAAAAACTGTTTTTT. Translating gives CASSERAPGPTNEKLFF. The whole variable domain, filled in from reference TRBV25-1 and TRBJ1-4, reads EADIYQTPRYLVIGTGKKITLECSQTMGHDKMYWYQQDPGMELHLIHYSYGVNSTEKGDLSSESTVSRIRTEHFPLTLESARPSHTSQYLCASSERAPGPTNEKLFFGSGTQLSVL.

This clone has only a few counts. The J gene is TRBJ1-5, the V gene TRBV7-9; D gene uncertain. V lost 1 base, J lost 3 bases, and 16 bases lay in between. Germline V gene data show CDR1 as SEHNR and CDR2 as FQNEAQ (reference sequence). The CDR3 has 17 residues. The CDR3 bases are TGTGCCAGCAGCTTAGTGAGACACGGTGAGTCCAATCAGCCCCAGCATTTT. Its protein product is CASSLVRHGESNQPQHF.

The chain has TRBV10-1 and TRBJ2-3, with D possibly being TRBD2 (5 bases). Trimming took off 3 bases at V and 4 bases at J, with 11 bases between the two ends. The CDR3 is made up of 14 amino acids. In germline, CDR1 is WNHNN, CDR2 SYGVQD (reference sequence). The CDR3: CASSDDGVPDTQYF. The CDR3 nucleotides read TGCGCCAGCAGTGATGACGGGGTCCCAGATACGCAGTATTTT.

The rearrangement links TRBV11-2 to TRBJ2-3; a weak D match, TRBD1 (5 bases). Germline lookup yields CDR1 SGHAT and CDR2 FQNNGV. The CDR3 is 15 amino acids. The V and J ends lost 3 bases and 0 bases respectively, with 10 bases between them. The CDR3 is CASSFDSYSTDTQYF. The DNA for the CDR3 is TGTGCCAGCAGCTTTGACAGCTATAGCACAGATACGCAGTATTTT.

Points on this clone: The same CDR3 also results from other DNA sequences found in this sample. The chain links TRBV28 to TRBJ2-3; the match to TRBD2 covers 7 bases. This CDR3 contains 14 residues. J lost 1 base, V lost 3 bases, and 1 base had no gene match. Germline lookup yields CDR1 MDHEN and CDR2 SYDVKM. In DNA form, the CDR3 reads TGTGCCAGCAGTTTTCTAGCGGGCACAGATACGCAGTATTTT. It yields the protein CASSFLAGTDTQYF. Full variable domain (remainder filled in from reference TRBV28 and TRBJ2-3): DVKVTQSSRYLVKRTGEKVFLECVQDMDHENMFWYRQDPGLGLRLIYFSYDVKMKEKGDIPEGYSVSREKKERFSLILESASTNQTSMYLCASSFLAGTDTQYFGPGTRLTVL.

V is TRBV10-3 and J is TRBJ1-1; a possible D gene is TRBD1 (5 bases). The CDR3 is 13 amino acids. V was cut by 10 bases and J by 4 bases, with 16 bases left in between. CDR1 is ENHRY, CDR2 SYGVKD, per germline. This chain's CDR3 is CASCRGDGTEAFF. The DNA for the CDR3 is TGTGCCAGCTGTAGAGGGGACGGCACTGAAGCTTTCTTT.

This clone occurred once. V usage is TRBV30 and J usage is TRBJ1-2; D is possibly TRBD1 (6 bases). Trimming took off 2 bases at V and 2 bases at J, with 15 bases between the two ends. CDR1 is GTSNPN, CDR2 SVGIG, per germline (reference sequence). This CDR3 is built from 15 residues. CDR3 amino acids: CAWSTGWIDNYGYTF. The CDR3 nucleotides read TGTGCCTGGAGTACAGGGTGGATCGACAACTATGGCTACACCTTC.

As to this clone: Other DNA variants within this sample encode the same CDR3. The chain uses TRBV11-2 and TRBJ1-1, with D uncertain. CDR1 and CDR2 (germline): SGHAT, FQNNGV. The CDR3 has 12 amino acids. V was trimmed by 2 bases and J by 2 bases, leaving 3 bases between them. This chain's CDR3 is CASSLLNTEAFF. CDR3 DNA sequence: TGTGCCAGCAGCTTACTCAACACTGAAGCTTTCTTT.

The chain links TRBV5-5 to TRBJ1-5; no reliable D call. The CDR3 runs to 15 residues. The V end lost 2 bases, the J end lost 0 bases, and 9 bases lay between the germline ends. CDR1 and CDR2 (germline): SGHKS, YYEKEE (reference sequence). In nucleotides, the CDR3 is TGTGCCAGCAGCTTTACCGGGTCTAGCAATCAGCCCCAGCATTTT. This translates into CASSFTGSSNQPQHF.

The V call is TRBV5-6, the J call TRBJ2-5; 9 nucleotides match TRBD2. J lost 1 base, V lost 2 bases, and 6 bases had no gene match. The length of the CDR3 is 16 residues. Germline V lookup: CDR1 SGHDT, CDR2 YYEEEE. Here the CDR3 DNA reads TGTGCCAGCAGCTTTTGGGAGCGGGAGGCCCAAGAGACCCAGTACTTC. As protein: CASSFWEREAQETQYF.

This clone is a singleton in its sample. The chain recombines TRBV7-9 with TRBJ2-1; 14 nucleotides match TRBD2. J gave up 10 bases and V 2 bases, and 7 bases lay outside the gene matches. Germline assignment: CDR1 SEHNR and CDR2 FQNEAQ (reference sequence). The CDR3 sequence is 16 residues long. CDR3 residues: CASSLPGTSGSGEQFF. The CDR3 DNA reads TGTGCCAGCAGCTTACCAGGGACTAGCGGGAGCGGGGAGCAGTTCTTC.

The V and J genes are TRBV11-2 and TRBJ2-7; D possibly corresponds to TRBD2 (6 bases). V lost 2 bases and J lost 2, with 13 bases in between. Germline lookup yields CDR1 SGHAT and CDR2 FQNNGV. CDR3 length equals 15 residues. The CDR3 sequence is CASSLMGGTAYEQYV. The CDR3 DNA is TGTGCCAGCAGCTTAATGGGCGGGACCGCCTACGAGCAGTACGTC.

This clone was detected only once. This chain joins TRBV6-6 and TRBJ2-7; possible D gene TRBD1, 6 bases. V was trimmed by 1 base and J by 4 bases, leaving 17 bases between them. Germline V CDR1 and CDR2: MNHNY, SVGAGI (reference sequence). This CDR3 is built from 16 residues. The DNA for the CDR3 is TGTGCCAGCAGTTACTTCGCCCGACAGGAGGAATACGAGCAGTACTTC. This codes for CASSYFARQEEYEQYF.

V usage is TRBV2 and J usage is TRBJ1-3, with TRBD1 as a possible D gene (5 bases). The CDR3 is 16 residues long. Germline assignment: CDR1 SNHLY and CDR2 FYNNEI. Trimming shortened V by 4 bases and J by 2 bases, and 15 bases separated the two germline ends. CDR3 bases: TGTGCCAGCAGTGTCTGGGGGGGGTCGACTGGAAACACCATATATTTT. Translated: CASSVWGGSTGNTIYF. The whole variable domain, filled in from reference TRBV2 and TRBJ1-3, reads EPEVTQTPSHQVTQMGQEVILRCVPISNHLYFYWYRQILGQKVEFLVSFYNNEISEKSEIFDDQFSVERPDGSNFTLKIRSTKLEDSAMYFCASSVWGGSTGNTIYFGEGSWLTVV.